Listed here are 20 T cell receptor beta chains from one sample, sequenced in a study of neurological immune-mediated disorders. MiXCR, run by TCRdb on the 5' RACE reads, gives a single entry per CDR3 protein. The sample includes roughly 80,000 distinct CDR3 sequences, almost 6% of them seen just once. As to time point: longitudinal time-point 2. Source material: PBMCs. The receptors were sampled from a woman aged 60-75 years with multiple sclerosis.

This clonotype occurred many times. The chain recombines TRBV5-1 with TRBJ2-7, with D tentatively TRBD1 (5 bases). The germline CDR1 and CDR2 sequences are SGHRS and YFSETQ. The V gene lost 5 bases and the J gene lost 2 bases, with 11 bases spanning the gap. CDR3 length equals 13 residues. CDR3 in DNA: TGCGCCAGCAGGAAGACAGCAACCTACGAGCAGTACTTC. Amino acids: CASRKTATYEQYF.

This clonotype was detected ten times or more. The chain combines TRBV25-1 with TRBJ2-5, with 8 bases fitting TRBD1. From germline, CDR1 is MGHDK and CDR2 SYGVNS. This CDR3 region has 13 residues. The V and J ends lost 2 bases and 7 bases, in that order; junction bases with no gene match: 3. CDR3 sequence: CASSERDRRTQYF. The CDR3 DNA reads TGTGCCAGCAGTGAAAGGGACAGGAGGACCCAGTACTTC.

This clonotype was recorded at least ten times. V is TRBV20-1 and J is TRBJ1-2; no firm D call. CDR1 is DFQATT and CDR2 is SNEGSKA in the germline V gene (reference sequence). The CDR3 is 13 residues long. V lost 3 bases to trimming and J lost 5 bases, with 13 bases between them. In DNA form, the CDR3 reads TGCAGTGCTAGCGCCGGAGGAGCATATGGCTACACCTTC. Its translation: CSASAGGAYGYTF.

At least ten counts were recorded for this clonotype. The chain links TRBV5-1 to TRBJ1-5, with unresolved D. Trimming stripped 4 bases from V and 1 base from J, with 12 bases between. Germline V lookup: CDR1 SGHRS, CDR2 YFSETQ. The CDR3 is made up of 15 amino acids. The CDR3 DNA is TGCGCCAGCAGCACGGACGGTACAAGCAATCAGCCCCAGCATTTT. Protein product: CASSTDGTSNQPQHF.

This clonotype was seen at least ten times. This rearrangement joins TRBV28 to TRBJ2-2, with TRBD2 as a possible D gene (5 bases). The V end was cut by 1 base, the J end by 3 bases, with 12 bases between. The CDR3 is made up of 16 amino acids. CDR1 and CDR2 (germline): MDHEN, SYDVKM. CDR3 nucleotides: TGTGCCAGCAGTTTATCCCCCGGGGTAGACACCGGGGAGCTGTTTTTT. Amino acid sequence: CASSLSPGVDTGELFF.

This clonotype was counted at least ten times. The V and J genes are TRBV12-3 or TRBV12-4 and TRBJ1-1, with D unresolved. The CDR3 extends over 13 amino acids. V was cut by 4 bases and J by 1 base, with 7 bases left in between. CDR3 amino acids: CASSSQQNTEAFF. The DNA for the CDR3 is TGTGCCAGCAGTTCCCAACAGAACACTGAAGCTTTCTTT.

In this sample, this clonotype turned up many times. The chain has TRBV6-5 and TRBJ2-1; the D is unclear. Germline V gives CDR1 MNHEY, CDR2 SVGAGI. The length of the CDR3 is 14 residues. V was trimmed by 8 bases and J by 0 bases, leaving 11 bases between them. This CDR3 is CASSRQTSYNEQFF. CDR3 DNA: TGTGCCAGCTCTCGGCAGACCTCCTACAATGAGCAGTTCTTC.

This clonotype occurred many times. The V gene is TRBV11-2, the J gene TRBJ2-3; D not certain. The CDR3 is 14 residues long. The ends were cut back, 5 bases at V and 4 bases at J, with 13 bases in the middle. Per germline, CDR1 SGHAT and CDR2 FQNNGV. CDR3 in amino acids: CASSLGRYADTQYF. CDR3 in DNA: TGTGCCAGCAGCCTAGGTCGATATGCAGATACGCAGTATTTT.

This clonotype was picked up many times. The rearrangement links TRBV4-1 to TRBJ2-1; no firm D call. Germline CDR1 reads MGHRA; CDR2 reads YSYEKL. V lost 0 bases, J lost 13 bases, and 10 bases lay in between. This CDR3 comprises 12 residues. The CDR3, as DNA: TGCGCCAGCAGCCAAGATAAGAGGCGCCAGTTCTTC. Its translation: CASSQDKRRQFF.

This clonotype was counted only a few times. This chain joins TRBV27 and TRBJ1-1; TRBD1 agrees at 8 bases. The germline gives CDR1 MNHEY, CDR2 SMNVEV (reference sequence). This CDR3 is built from 14 residues. Losses at the gene ends were 6 bases for V and 10 bases for J; bases not matched to a gene: 13. The CDR3, as DNA: TGTGCCAGCAGACCCTCGACAGGGGTGGTTCCAGCTTTCTTT. Protein: CASRPSTGVVPAFF.

This clonotype was picked up a small number of times. This chain links TRBV5-6 with TRBJ2-1; D is perhaps TRBD1 (5 bases). Trimming stripped 2 bases from V and 5 bases from J, with 14 bases between. The CDR3 length is 15 residues. Germline values: CDR1 SGHDT, CDR2 YYEEEE. CDR3 residues: CASSLYAAGHNEQFF. CDR3 DNA: TGTGCCAGCAGCTTATACGCAGCAGGGCACAATGAGCAGTTCTTC. Variable domain in full (rest from reference TRBV5-6 and TRBJ2-1): DAGVTQSPTHLIKTRGQQVTLRCSPKSGHDTVSWYQQALGQGPQFIFQYYEEEERQRGNFPDRFSGHQFPNYSSELNVNALLLGDSALYLCASSLYAAGHNEQFFGPGTRLTVL.

The sample holds many counts of this clonotype. The V and J genes are TRBV5-1 and TRBJ2-3; TRBD1 matches 8 bases. The V segment lost 4 bases and the J segment 1 base; nucleotides outside the gene matches: 17. The germline V gene encodes CDR1 SGHRS and CDR2 YFSETQ. The CDR3 is made up of 19 amino acids. CDR3: CASSPRGVRGLLGTDTQYF. The CDR3 nucleotides are TGCGCCAGCAGCCCCCGGGGTGTCAGGGGGCTGTTAGGCACAGATACGCAGTATTTT. Based on the CDR3 plus reference TRBV5-1 and TRBJ2-3, the full variable domain is KAGVTQTPRYLIKTRGQQVTLSCSPISGHRSVSWYQQTPGQGLQFLFEYFSETQRNKGNFPGRFSGRQFSNSRSEMNVSTLELGDSALYLCASSPRGVRGLLGTDTQYFGPGTRLTVL.

There are many counts of this clonotype. The chain couples TRBV7-2 to TRBJ2-2; a weak D match, TRBD1 (6 bases). The CDR3 is 14 amino acids. Between the trimmed V and J ends, which lost 6 bases and 4 bases, there was a span of 12 bases. Germline lookup yields CDR1 SGHTA and CDR2 FQGNSA. In DNA form, the CDR3 reads TGTGCCAGCAGGTCACAGGGATTCACCGGGGAGCTGTTTTTT. Translating gives CASRSQGFTGELFF.

A few counts support this clonotype. The rearrangement links TRBV24-1 to TRBJ1-5; no clear D. V was shortened by 3 bases and J by 3 bases, with 17 bases between the two germline ends. Germline V CDR1 and CDR2: KGHDR, SFDVKD. The CDR3 runs to 17 residues. The CDR3 here is CATSDPSGAGNNQPQHF. CDR3 in DNA: TGTGCCACCAGTGATCCCTCGGGAGCCGGAAACAATCAGCCCCAGCATTTT.

Ten or more counts support this clonotype. The chain employs TRBV5-4 and TRBJ1-2, with D hard to call. Germline V gene lookup returns CDR1 SGHNT and CDR2 YYREEE (reference sequence). V lost 3 bases and J lost 2, with 11 bases in between. This CDR3 spans 14 amino acids. CDR3 region: CASSWASNNYGYTF. The CDR3 DNA reads as TGTGCCAGCAGCTGGGCCTCCAACAACTATGGCTACACCTTC.

This chain connects TRBV20-1 to TRBJ2-1; 8 bases fit TRBD1. The CDR3 loop spans 14 amino acids. The ends lost 6 bases at V and 7 bases at J; junction bases unmatched: 11. Germline CDR1 DFQATT, CDR2 SNEGSKA (reference sequence). CDR3 coding DNA: TGCAGTGCCGTCGGCGGACAGGGTAGTAATGAGCAGTTCTTC. The encoded protein is CSAVGGQGSNEQFF.

In its sample, this clonotype was seen many times. V usage is TRBV20-1 and J usage is TRBJ2-2, with 8 positions matching TRBD2. There are 12 residues in the CDR3. With V trimmed by 7 bases and J by 6 bases, 4 bases remained unmatched. Germline lookup yields CDR1 DFQATT and CDR2 SNEGSKA (reference sequence). The CDR3 region is CSVRTSPGELFF. In DNA form, the CDR3 reads TGCAGTGTAAGGACTAGCCCCGGGGAGCTGTTTTTT.

This clonotype has ten or more counts. The J gene is TRBJ1-5, the V gene TRBV4-1; 7 bases line up with TRBD1. Germline CDR1 MGHRA, CDR2 YSYEKL. The V gene end was trimmed by 3 bases and the J gene end by 0 bases; junction bases not matched to a gene: 11. The CDR3 has 18 residues. CDR3 DNA sequence: TGCGCCAGCAGCCAGGCACAGGGGCGCGACGATAGCAATCAGCCCCAGCATTTT. Its protein product is CASSQAQGRDDSNQPQHF.

This clonotype was found many times. CDR3 sequence reads: CASSLVLAGGPYEQYF. CDR3 sequence (DNA): TGCGCCAGCAGCTTGGTCCTAGCGGGGGGCCCCTACGAGCAGTACTTC. The rearrangement uses TRBV5-1 and TRBJ2-7; 11 positions match TRBD2. Germline CDR1 is SGHRS and CDR2 is YFSETQ. There are 16 residues in the CDR3. Trimming took 0 bases from V and 2 from J; bases not matched to a gene: 4.

This clonotype was recorded at least ten times. The chain uses TRBV28 and TRBJ2-1, with D possibly matching TRBD1 (7 bases). The V gene lost 7 bases and the J gene lost 5 bases, with 15 bases spanning the gap. This CDR3 has 14 amino acids. Germline V gene data show CDR1 as MDHEN and CDR2 as SYDVKM. The CDR3 DNA reads as TGTGCCAGCACAAAAGCAGGGGGGAACAATGAGCAGTTCTTC. Translation: CASTKAGGNNEQFF.